These T cell receptor beta chains were read from a single sample in a study of OX40 agonist ivuxolimab in advanced cancers. Sequenced by immunoSEQ multiplex PCR; TCRdb stores in-frame clones only, minus some. The table lists 8,500 to 11,000 clones, over 65% of them singletons, with 25% to 35% in the top ten. The input for sequencing was CD4+ or CD8+ T cells sorted from blood, taken in a trial of the OX40 agonist ivuxolimab. These receptors all come from an adult with an advanced solid tumor such as melanoma, head and neck, liver or kidney cancer. CDR3s include the opening cysteine and the closing phenylalanine or tryptophan.

j_gene,v_gene,CDR3aa
TRBJ2-7,TRBV5-1,CASRPGLSDYEEQYF
TRBJ2-1,TRBV19,CGSGGPYNEQFF
TRBJ1-5,TRBV30,CACDRNSNQPQHF
TRBJ2-3,TRBV5-1,CASSFFSQGTDTQYF
TRBJ2-7,TRBV6-6,CASGSTGSYEQYF
TRBJ2-5,TRBV10-2,CASSGVAGVETQYF
TRBJ2-3,TRBV4-1,CASSSGTGVGDTQYF
TRBJ2-7,TRBV7-8,CASSSRPPRDEQYF
TRBJ1-2,TRBV7-9,CASSSSGYRNYGYTF
TRBJ1-1,TRBV27,CASNPGQGVNTEAFF
TRBJ1-1,TRBV6-1,CANTLAREAFF
TRBJ2-7,TRBV30,CAWSVLGGIYEQYF
TRBJ2-1,TRBV5-4,CASSGTRLAFF
TRBJ2-3,TRBV2,CASRGVLDHTQYF
TRBJ1-1,TRBV29-1,CSVETGAGTEAFF
TRBJ2-6,TRBV27,CATGPGANVLTF
TRBJ2-3,TRBV29-1,CSDRGQGVDTQYF
TRBJ2-2,TRBV7-7,CASSPDPFWGGELFF
TRBJ2-5,TRBV28,CASSFPLAGGPTTEYQETQYF
TRBJ2-7,TRBV7-9,CASSLVGTGAYEQYF
TRBJ2-5,TRBV4-1,CASSQEGRKETQYF
TRBJ1-3,TRBV5-4,CASSLWGAGANRNTIYF
TRBJ2-1,TRBV5-1,CASRPDVSGMDLKQFF
TRBJ2-7,TRBV14,CASSQCIRLAGLPGMSYEQYF
TRBJ2-7,TRBV20-1,CSADRGNEQYF
TRBJ2-7,TRBV7-6,CASSLHMKEQYF
TRBJ2-1,TRBV5-1,CASRSGLAAGMDEQFF
TRBJ2-1,TRBV6-5,CASSYFPYNEQFF
TRBJ2-3,TRBV11-2,CASSAGGSGSADTQYF
TRBJ2-3,TRBV5-6,CASSPDGLEDADTQYF
TRBJ2-7,TRBV7-7,CASSFESAYEQYF
TRBJ2-2,TRBV11-2,CASTPDWNTGELFF
TRBJ2-7,TRBV2,CASNGYEQYF
TRBJ1-4,TRBV6-5,CASSFGTGWNEKLFF
TRBJ1-2,TRBV11-2,CASSVRWGQGVYGYTF
TRBJ2-7,TRBV7-2,CASSLELSAYEQYF
TRBJ2-3,TRBV5-1,CASTPLFSTDTQYF
TRBJ2-1,TRBV6-1,CASSEGSGTSGNEQFF
TRBJ1-5,TRBV4-1,CASSRTGTNQPQHF
TRBJ2-1,TRBV7-6,CASSLGLAGPYNEQFF
TRBJ1-1,TRBV11-2,CASRGGEANTEAFF
TRBJ2-3,TRBV12-1,CASSSRHRGITDTQYF
TRBJ2-7,TRBV9,CASGTSGRGEQYF
TRBJ2-1,TRBV4-1,CASSQGTSGGYNEQFF
TRBJ2-1,TRBV18,CASSPRDRDYGYNEQFF
TRBJ2-7,TRBV5-4,CASSLEMGLASEQYF
TRBJ2-7,TRBV25-1,CASRDRSYEQYF
TRBJ2-4,TRBV4-1,CASSQTGSKNIQYF
TRBJ2-1,TRBV4-1,CASSRSGSESYNEQFF
TRBJ1-1,TRBV5-3,CASSLLVDEAFF
TRBJ1-5,TRBV6-1,CASSEGRSNQPQHF
TRBJ2-7,TRBV5-1,CASSLGTSGRNEQYF
TRBJ2-2,TRBV19,CASGVGGMSTGELFF